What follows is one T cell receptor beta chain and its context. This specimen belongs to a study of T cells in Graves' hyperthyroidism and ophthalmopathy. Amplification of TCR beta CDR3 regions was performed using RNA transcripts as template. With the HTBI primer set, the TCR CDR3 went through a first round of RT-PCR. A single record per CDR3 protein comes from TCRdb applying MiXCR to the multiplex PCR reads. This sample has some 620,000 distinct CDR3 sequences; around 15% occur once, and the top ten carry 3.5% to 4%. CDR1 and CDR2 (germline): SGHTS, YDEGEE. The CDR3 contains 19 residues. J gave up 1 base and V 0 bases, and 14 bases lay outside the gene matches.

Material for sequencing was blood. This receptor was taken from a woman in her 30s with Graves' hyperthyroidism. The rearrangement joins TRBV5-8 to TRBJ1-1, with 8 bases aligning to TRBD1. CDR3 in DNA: TGTGCCAGCAGCTTGGCCGGACAGGGTGGTGGATGGCGGAACACTGAAGCTTTCTTT. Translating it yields CASSLAGQGGGWRNTEAFF.